One and the same sample provided the 20 T cell receptor beta chains below, sequenced in a study of blood T cell repertoires in COVID-19. Generated by immunoSEQ multiplex PCR, the TCRdb table keeps only in-frame clones and is missing some. The sample consists of approximately 230,000 clones, about 86% of them appearing once. Material: peripheral blood. These receptors all stem from an elderly man with acute or convalescent COVID-19.

The genes are TRBV19 and TRBJ1-4; D gene ambiguous. CDR1 and CDR2 (germline): LNHDA, SQIVND (reference sequence). The CDR3 loop spans 15 amino acids. The V end lost 4 bases, the J end lost 0 bases, and 9 bases lay between the germline ends. The CDR3 is CASSRSAATNEKLFF. CDR3 DNA sequence: TGTGCCAGTAGTAGGAGTGCTGCAACTAATGAAAAACTGTTTTTT.

This clone was recorded only once. This chain connects TRBV25-1 to TRBJ1-1, with D unclear. Trimming removed 8 bases from V and 3 bases from J, with 13 bases in between. The CDR3 is made up of 13 amino acids. Germline CDR1 MGHDK, CDR2 SYGVNS. The CDR3 DNA reads TGTGCCAGCTGCCTCGCGGCCGACACTGAAGCTTTCTTT. Its protein is CASCLAADTEAFF.

This clone was seen many times. CDR3 bases: TGTGCCAGCAGTCCCGGACAGAACACTGAAGCTTTCTTT. Translating it yields CASSPGQNTEAFF. The genes are TRBV6-5 and TRBJ1-1, with D possibly being TRBD1 (5 bases). The CDR3 has 13 residues. V was clipped by 5 bases and J by 1 base, with 8 bases between them. Looked up from germline, CDR1 is MNHEY and CDR2 is SVGAGI.

This rearrangement joins TRBV7-2 to TRBJ2-7; a weak D match, TRBD2 (5 bases). V lost 5 bases and J lost 6, with 17 bases in between. This CDR3 is 14 amino acids long. The V gene's germline CDR1 is SGHTA and CDR2 FQGNSA. CDR3 region: CASSNSGFRGEQYF. CDR3 in DNA: TGTGCCAGCAGCAACTCGGGGTTCCGGGGCGAGCAGTACTTC. The variable domain in full, completed from reference TRBV7-2 and TRBJ2-7, reads GAGVSQSPSNKVTEKGKDVELRCDPISGHTALYWYRQSLGQGLEFLIYFQGNSAPDKSGLPSDRFSAERTGGSVSTLTIQRTQQEDSAVYLCASSNSGFRGEQYFGPGTRLTVT.

V gene TRBV24-1 combines with J gene TRBJ2-2; 12 nucleotides align to TRBD2. The length of the CDR3 is 14 residues. Trimming cost V 9 bases and J 3 bases; bases outside gene matches: 1. From germline, CDR1 is KGHDR and CDR2 SFDVKD. CDR3 in DNA: TGTGCCACCGCTAGCGGGAGGGACACCGGGGAGCTGTTTTTT. Its protein is CATASGRDTGELFF.

This clone was counted once. V and J are TRBV28 and TRBJ2-7; 8 bases line up with TRBD1. Germline V gene data show CDR1 as MDHEN and CDR2 as SYDVKM. V lost 4 bases to trimming and J lost 3 bases; unmatched junction nucleotides: 8. The CDR3 runs to 15 residues. CDR3 nucleotides: TGTGCCAGCAGTTCAACCGACAGGGGATACTACGAGCAGTACTTC. Encoded protein: CASSSTDRGYYEQYF.

The chain links TRBV12-3 or TRBV12-4 to TRBJ1-3, with 8 bases aligning to TRBD1. The length of the CDR3 is 13 residues. Trimming took 5 bases from V and 4 from J; bases not matched to a gene: 1. Here the CDR3 reads CASSQGAGNTIYF. CDR3 coding DNA: TGTGCCAGCAGTCAGGGGGCGGGAAACACCATATATTTT.

The chain links TRBV6-2 or TRBV6-3 to TRBJ1-1; 7 bases agree with TRBD1. Germline CDR1 and CDR2: MNHEY and SVGEGT. The J segment lost 4 bases and the V segment lost 4 bases, leaving 6 bases of the junction unmatched. The CDR3 extends over 14 amino acids. The CDR3 DNA sequence: TGTGCCAGCAGTTTACAGGGGATTAGCACTGAAGCTTTCTTT. Translation gives CASSLQGISTEAFF.

CDR3 residues: CASTARTGLAGVIPGELFF. CDR3 coding DNA: TGTGCCAGTACCGCGAGAACTGGACTAGCGGGAGTGATTCCCGGGGAGCTGTTTTTT. V gene TRBV19 combines with J gene TRBJ2-2; 13 nucleotides align to TRBD2. The ends lost 7 bases at V and 6 bases at J; junction bases unmatched: 17. This CDR3 is built from 19 residues. Germline V gives CDR1 LNHDA, CDR2 SQIVND (reference sequence).

The chain is built from TRBV24-1 and TRBJ2-5; 12 bases are a match to TRBD1. J gave up 4 bases and V 5 bases, and 4 bases lay outside the gene matches. This CDR3 has 15 amino acids. The germline V gene has CDR1 KGHDR and CDR2 SFDVKD. CDR3 amino acids: CATSGDRGRGETQYF. The CDR3, as DNA: TGTGCCACCAGTGGGGACAGGGGGCGCGGAGAGACCCAGTACTTC.

The chain is built from TRBV28 and TRBJ1-6; D gene unclear. The CDR3 has 14 residues. CDR1 MDHEN and CDR2 SYDVKM come from the germline V gene. V lost 3 bases and J 13 bases, leaving 16 bases between the germline ends. The CDR3 loop reads CASSFREVVRPLHF. The CDR3 DNA sequence: TGTGCCAGCAGTTTTCGAGAAGTGGTCCGGCCCCTCCACTTT.

The rearrangement links TRBV3-1 (or the pseudogene TRBV3-2) to TRBJ2-5; D remains ambiguous. The CDR3 spans 16 residues. The V end lost 4 bases, the J end lost 1 base, and 16 bases lay between the germline ends. Germline CDR1 reads LGHDT; CDR2 reads YNNKEL (reference sequence). The CDR3 region is CASSPLIPSGQETQYF. The CDR3 DNA reads as TGTGCCAGCAGCCCCTTGATCCCCTCGGGCCAAGAGACCCAGTACTTC.

This rearrangement joins TRBV11-1 to TRBJ2-5; D uncertain. The V gene lost 3 bases and the J gene lost 7 bases, with 12 bases spanning the gap. CDR3 length: 13 residues. Germline V gene data show CDR1 as SGHAT and CDR2 as FQDESV (reference sequence). CDR3 amino acids: CASSLTWAGTQYF. CDR3 coding DNA: TGTGCCAGCAGCTTGACATGGGCCGGGACCCAGTACTTC.

This sequence joins TRBV6-5 and TRBJ2-5, with 7 bases that match TRBD1. This CDR3 region has 14 residues. V was clipped by 6 bases and J by 2 bases; unmatched bases: 6. Germline CDR1 MNHEY, CDR2 SVGAGI. The CDR3 here is CASRKQGKQETQYF. In DNA, the CDR3 is TGTGCCAGCAGGAAACAGGGGAAACAAGAGACCCAGTACTTC.

This clone showed up just once. The chain links TRBV3-1 (or the pseudogene TRBV3-2) to TRBJ2-3; 7 bases fit TRBD2. CDR3 length equals 15 residues. V was pared by 4 bases and J by 5 bases, with 9 bases of the junction left unmatched. Germline loops: CDR1 LGHDT, CDR2 YNNKEL (reference sequence). CDR3 coding DNA: TGTGCCAGCAGCCCCTCTACTAGCGAACGAGATACGCAGTATTTT. Translation gives CASSPSTSERDTQYF.

The V call is TRBV5-1, the J call TRBJ2-7; D may be TRBD2 (5 bases). Trimming stripped 4 bases from V and 0 bases from J, with 17 bases between. The CDR3 is 16 amino acids. Germline V gene data show CDR1 as SGHRS and CDR2 as YFSETQ. CDR3 DNA: TGCGCCAGCAGCCCCCAAGGCATCACTAGCTCCTACGAGCAGTACTTC. It specifies CASSPQGITSSYEQYF.

This CDR3 is CAWSGAGSGQPQHF. CDR3 DNA sequence: TGTGCCTGGAGTGGGGCGGGGTCTGGTCAGCCCCAGCATTTT. The chain couples TRBV30 to TRBJ1-5; no reliable D call. CDR1 GTSNPN and CDR2 SVGIG come from the germline V gene (reference sequence). The CDR3 has 14 residues. Trimming took 1 base from V and 6 from J, leaving 13 bases between them. Using reference TRBV30 and TRBJ1-5 for the parts outside the CDR3, the full variable domain is SQTIHQWPATLVQPVGSPLSLECTVEGTSNPNLYWYRQAAGRGLQLLFYSVGIGQISSEVPQNLSASRPQDRQFILSSKKLLLSDSGFYLCAWSGAGSGQPQHFGDGTRLSIL.

The chain carries TRBV10-3 and TRBJ1-5; TRBD1 might be the D (5 bases). CDR1 and CDR2 from the germline V gene are ENHRY and SYGVKD. CDR3 length: 16 amino acids. With 2 bases removed from V and 5 bases from J, the gap between germline ends came to 16 bases. Written as DNA, the CDR3 is TGTGCCATCAGTGAGCACGAGACAGACGTTTATCAGCCCCAGCATTTT. Amino acids: CAISEHETDVYQPQHF.

The V and J genes are TRBV11-2 and TRBJ2-5, with 10 bases fitting TRBD2. CDR3 length equals 15 residues. V lost 6 bases and J lost 3; bases outside the gene matches: 7. Germline V gives CDR1 SGHAT, CDR2 FQNNGV. CDR3 bases: TGTGCCAGCAGGGAGGAGCGGGGGGGAAAAGAGACCCAGTACTTC. It yields the protein CASREERGGKETQYF. Complete variable domain (other parts from reference TRBV11-2 and TRBJ2-5): EAGVAQSPRYKIIEKRQSVAFWCNPISGHATLYWYQQILGQGPKLLIQFQNNGVVDDSQLPKDRFSAERLKGVDSTLKIQPAKLEDSAVYLCASREERGGKETQYFGPGTRLLVL.

The chain uses TRBV5-1 and TRBJ1-2, with TRBD1 matching 7 bases. The J segment lost 7 bases and the V segment lost 0 bases, leaving 6 bases of the junction unmatched. This CDR3 region has 14 residues. Germline V gene sequence: CDR1 SGHRS, CDR2 YFSETQ. CDR3 DNA sequence: TGCGCCAGCAGCTTGGATACAGGGGCAGTTGGCTACACCTTC. Translation gives CASSLDTGAVGYTF.